This T cell receptor (beta chain) was documented in a study of identical twins (TCRdb year 2016). A note on the overall study: To test whether fetal clonotypes persist, this study deep-sequenced TCR alpha and beta repertoires from monozygotic twins, from unrelated adults of various ages, and from cord blood. Replicate twin experiments were performed at different times using different library preparation protocols to rule out contamination.

Libraries were prepared through 5' RACE. Reads for this sample came from an Illumina HiSeq 2000. Template switching introduced a universal primer binding site; the final cDNA contained a unique molecular identifier, enabling accurate counting of TCR cDNA molecules. First-strand cDNA for TCR alpha and beta chains was synthesized from specific primers in the conserved constant-segment region. Each cDNA library was double barcoded, with a SMART-Mk sample barcode plus Illumina barcodes, to control for contamination. TruSeq adapter sequences along with Illumina sample barcodes were introduced in two successive PCR steps. The TCR alpha and beta cDNA libraries were sequenced on the Illumina HiSeq platform using custom primers. As for how the authors treated the data: MiGEC processed the raw reads to extract unique molecular identifiers, while MiXCR was used to determine the CDR3 positions. Recombination models were inferred per individual with the repgenHMM and IGoR tools using an EM algorithm. The analysis of shared clonotypes was done with the tcR package in R, with sharing normalized by the product of cloneset sizes. To study raw recombination without the effects of thymic and clonal selection, out-of-frame nonproductive sequences were analyzed. TCRdb passed the public sequencing reads through fastp at Q25 and MiXCR, retaining productive beta sequences. Each CDR3 protein gets just one entry, which takes the most common genes and DNA from the rows behind it. TCRdb, rather than the study authors, made the V and J calls. This sample gives under 250,000 distinct CDR3 sequences in total; 6% to 8% of them show up just once. Clones ranked in the top ten supply about 5.6% of the sample.

Every donor in the study was a healthy Caucasian. The twin cohort consisted of three pairs of female monozygotic twins, all aged about 18 to 29 years. Positive isolation kits from Invitrogen were used to isolate the CD4+ and CD8+ T cell populations. Its CDR3 holds 13 amino acids, cysteine through phenylalanine. Only CDR3 DNA is held: 39 bases, read in frame from base 1. For CDR1 and CDR2, the germline V gene (reference sequence) lists PRHDT and FYEKMQ. V has 5 bases trimmed and J has 4 bases trimmed; junction bases matching no gene number 2. About this clonotype itself: Its antigen is unknown. The record has no base qualities; no much larger clone is one base away.

Overall study results and their limits: Fewer insertions were carried by abundant cord blood beta clonotypes, a similar but weaker trend appeared in young adult naive repertoires, and no such trend appeared in memory repertoires. Invariant T cells such as MAIT and iNKT could partly confound zero-insertion analyses, though diverse VJ usage argued against this for most clonotypes. Out-of-frame TCR alpha sharing in monozygotic twins was systematically underestimated by recombination models, whereas sharing between unrelated individuals was in agreement with the recombination models. The excess sharing between twins in beta out-of-frame sequences was weaker because fewer shared sequences reduced the signal-to-noise ratio. Compared with coincidental sharing between unrelated individuals, an excess of low generation-probability sequences was observed among out-of-frame TCR alpha sequences shared between twins. Conclusions relied on cross-sectional statistical analysis, since the same donors could not be followed over many years.

This sample was also put to use in a study of yellow fever vaccine responses in identical twins. As the second paper documents: According to the authors, in identical twins the way T cells responded to vaccination appeared partly convergent and partly personalized. The study precisely tracked vaccine-responding T cell clones in identical twins.

The chain links TRBV13 with TRBJ2-5; TRBD2 lines up with 9 middle nucleotides. Sequenced: CD8+ T cells sorted from blood. The sequence was obtained from a woman younger than 35 in good health. The bases are TGTGCCAGCAGCCTAGCGGGGCGAGAGACCCAGTACTTC. It specifies CASSLAGRETQYF.